The 7 T cell receptor beta chains in this list originate from one sample, sequenced in a study of blood T cell repertoires in COVID-19 (dated by TCRdb to the early 2020s). The library was prepared using the immunoSEQ multiplex PCR assay. Sourced from immuneACCESS, this table was stored by TCRdb with only in-frame sequences that have V and J called. A share of the clones is absent; for the studies checked, an unresolved V gene accounts for under half, and the remainder has no known explanation. The sample table lists around 250,000 clones, 89% of them with a count of one. The ten largest clonotypes hold 3.5% to 5.5% of the sample. The specimen was peripheral blood. The receptors were gathered from a woman aged 40 to 50 who had recovered from COVID-19.

The chain combines TRBV11-3 with TRBJ2-2, with no clear D. The germline V and J ends were trimmed by 1 base and 0 bases, with 6 bases remaining between them. The CDR3 spans 15 residues. Per germline, CDR1 SGHNT and CDR2 YENEEA. The CDR3 sequence is CASSLGTANTGELFF. In DNA, the CDR3 is TGTGCCAGCAGCTTAGGTACAGCGAACACCGGGGAGCTGTTTTTT. Together with reference TRBV11-3 and TRBJ2-2, the CDR3 gives the full variable domain: EAGVVQSPRYKIIEKKQPVAFWCNPISGHNTLYWYLQNLGQGPELLIRYENEEAVDDSQLPKDRFSAERLKGVDSTLKIQPAELGDSAVYLCASSLGTANTGELFFGEGSRLTVL.

The genes are TRBV10-1 and TRBJ2-5; 9 bases align to TRBD1. Germline-derived CDR1 and CDR2 are WNHNN and SYGVQD (reference sequence). This CDR3 comprises 15 residues. V lost 3 bases, J lost 8 bases, and 10 bases stayed unmatched. The chain's CDR3 is CASSDPGTGIDTQYF. CDR3 DNA sequence: TGCGCCAGCAGTGATCCCGGGACAGGGATTGATACCCAGTACTTC.

CDR3 loop: CASSLEGTSGSYNEQFF. CDR3 bases: TGCGCCAGCAGCTTGGAGGGCACGAGCGGCTCCTACAATGAGCAGTTCTTC. The V and J genes are TRBV5-1 and TRBJ2-1; tentatively, D is TRBD2 (5 bases). CDR1 is SGHRS, CDR2 YFSETQ, per germline. Trimming shortened V by 0 bases and J by 0 bases, and 13 bases separated the two germline ends. CDR3 length equals 17 residues.

This clone was detected only a few times. V usage is TRBV7-2 and J usage is TRBJ2-5, with D uncertain. CDR3 length: 13 residues. In germline, CDR1 is SGHTA, CDR2 FQGNSA. Trimming stripped 1 base from V and 0 bases from J, with 3 bases between. CDR3 in amino acids: CASSLDYQETQYF. The CDR3 nucleotides are TGTGCCAGCAGCTTAGACTACCAAGAGACCCAGTACTTC. The full variable domain, rest sourced from reference TRBV7-2 and TRBJ2-5, is GAGVSQSPSNKVTEKGKDVELRCDPISGHTALYWYRQSLGQGLEFLIYFQGNSAPDKSGLPSDRFSAERTGGSVSTLTIQRTQQEDSAVYLCASSLDYQETQYFGPGTRLLVL.

CDR3 DNA: TGTGCCAGCAGCCAGTCGGGAGAATGGTATGGCTACACCTTC. Translating gives CASSQSGEWYGYTF. This chain joins TRBV3-1 (or the pseudogene TRBV3-2) and TRBJ1-2; D ambiguous. CDR1 is LGHDT and CDR2 is YNNKEL in the germline V gene (reference sequence). The CDR3 totals 14 residues. V was trimmed by 3 bases and J by 5 bases, leaving 13 bases between them.

The chain joins TRBV5-1 to TRBJ2-5; D might be TRBD2 (7 bases). This CDR3 contains 15 residues. Germline V gene data show CDR1 as SGHRS and CDR2 as YFSETQ. The ends were cut back, 4 bases at V and 4 bases at J, with 17 bases in the middle. CDR3 nucleotide sequence: TGCGCCAGCAGCCCTGGGGGCAGGGAGGGAGAGACCCAGTACTTC. Protein product: CASSPGGREGETQYF.

The V gene is TRBV6-1, the J gene TRBJ1-2, with a tentative D call TRBD1 (6 bases). Looked up from germline, CDR1 is MNHNS and CDR2 is SASEGT. The CDR3 length is 15 residues. V was clipped by 3 bases and J by 5 bases, with 16 bases between them. The CDR3 is CASSERAGVFYGYTF. CDR3 DNA sequence: TGTGCCAGCAGTGAGAGGGCAGGGGTCTTTTATGGCTACACCTTC.